Following are 19 T cell receptor beta chains from one sample sequenced in a study of T cells after yellow fever vaccination. TCRdb processed the 5' RACE reads anew with MiXCR; each CDR3 protein has one entry. The sample yields about 260,000 distinct CDR3 sequences, around 5.3% seen once. The sample in question was CD4+ T cells sorted from PBMCs, obtained on the day of the yellow fever booster vaccination. Receptor source: a man aged 18 to 29 who received the YFV17D yellow fever vaccine.

This chain connects TRBV10-3 to TRBJ2-2, with TRBD2 as a possible D gene (6 bases). There are 15 residues in the CDR3. Per the germline V gene, CDR1 is ENHRY and CDR2 is SYGVKD. V was trimmed by 6 bases and J by 2 bases, leaving 13 bases between them. In nucleotides, the CDR3 is TGTGCCATCAGGCGGGCTAGCGAAAACACCGGGGAGCTGTTTTTT. Encoded protein: CAIRRASENTGELFF.

In this sample, this clonotype turned up many times. V gene TRBV20-1 combines with J gene TRBJ2-7; D call uncertain. Between the trimmed V and J ends, which lost 3 bases and 4 bases, there was a span of 13 bases. The CDR3 consists of 13 residues. Germline values: CDR1 DFQATT, CDR2 SNEGSKA (reference sequence). The CDR3 here is CSARAGAAYEQYF. In DNA form, the CDR3 reads TGCAGTGCTAGGGCAGGAGCTGCGTACGAGCAGTACTTC.

This clonotype was recorded a few times. Here the CDR3 DNA reads TGTGCCAGCAGTTTCTGGACGGGGTCGACAGTTAATTCACCCCTCCACTTT. This encodes CASSFWTGSTVNSPLHF. The rearrangement links TRBV12-3 or TRBV12-4 to TRBJ1-6; weak D call: TRBD1 (5 bases). The V and J ends lost 3 bases and 6 bases respectively, with 18 bases between them. The CDR3 has 17 residues.

This clonotype was observed many times. The rearrangement joins TRBV20-1 to TRBJ2-1; tentatively, D is TRBD2 (5 bases). Trimming shortened V by 0 bases and J by 5 bases, and 17 bases separated the two germline ends. Germline V gene data show CDR1 as DFQATT and CDR2 as SNEGSKA (reference sequence). This CDR3 spans 16 amino acids. For the CDR3, the DNA is TGCAGTGCTAGAGATCCCCTAAGAGGGTTTCACAATGAGCAGTTCTTC. This codes for CSARDPLRGFHNEQFF.

This clonotype was picked up a small number of times. The J gene is TRBJ2-3, the V gene TRBV2; D is ambiguous. Germline V gene sequence: CDR1 SNHLY, CDR2 FYNNEI. The CDR3 extends over 12 amino acids. Trimming took off 7 bases at V and 5 bases at J, with 10 bases between the two ends. CDR3: CASTVVGDTQYF. For the CDR3, the DNA is TGTGCCAGCACCGTCGTGGGAGATACGCAGTATTTT.

By share, this clonotype counts as medium-sized. DNA for the CDR3: TGCAGTGCTAGAAGGGATCGGACTAGCGCCGGTAACGGGACCCAGTACTTC. It yields the protein CSARRDRTSAGNGTQYF. The chain carries TRBV20-1 and TRBJ2-5; 9 bases match TRBD2. V lost 2 bases, J lost 7 bases, and 17 bases stayed unmatched. The germline V gene has CDR1 DFQATT and CDR2 SNEGSKA (reference sequence). This CDR3 contains 17 residues.

This clonotype came up a few times. V is TRBV12-3 or TRBV12-4 and J is TRBJ1-6, with 9 bases aligning to TRBD1. There are 13 residues in the CDR3. V was clipped by 6 bases and J by 8 bases; unmatched bases: 2. CDR3 sequence reads: CASRTGGYSPLHF. CDR3 coding DNA: TGTGCCAGCAGGACAGGGGGTTATTCACCCCTCCACTTT.

This clonotype was found many times. The rearrangement links TRBV29-1 to TRBJ2-5; D is uncertain. The V gene's germline CDR1 is SQVTM and CDR2 ANQGSEA. V was cut by 4 bases and J by 2 bases, with 5 bases left in between. The CDR3 length is 11 residues. The CDR3 sequence: CSVGLQETQYF. For the CDR3, the DNA is TGCAGCGTTGGTCTACAAGAGACCCAGTACTTC.

This clonotype was observed a few times. The V gene is TRBV7-2, the J gene TRBJ1-2; D possibly corresponds to TRBD1 (5 bases). V shed 7 bases and J shed 2 bases, with 14 bases lying between them. From germline, CDR1 is SGHTA and CDR2 FQGNSA. The CDR3 extends over 14 amino acids. Here the CDR3 DNA reads TGTGCCAGCACCCGGGACTCATTAAACTATGGCTACACCTTC. As protein: CASTRDSLNYGYTF.

This chain joins TRBV6-5 and TRBJ2-1, with 14 bases identical to TRBD2. Germline CDR1 and CDR2: MNHEY and SVGAGI. Trimming took 0 bases from V and 10 from J; bases not matched to a gene: 8. CDR3 length: 17 amino acids. The CDR3 sequence is CASSYSGTSGGWGEQFF. The CDR3 nucleotides read TGTGCCAGCAGTTACTCGGGGACTAGCGGGGGTTGGGGAGAGCAGTTCTTC.

This clonotype has a handful of counts. This chain connects TRBV20-1 to TRBJ1-2; 9 bases are a match to TRBD1. J lost 5 bases, V lost 1 base, and 2 bases had no gene match. The CDR3 runs 13 residues. Germline loops: CDR1 DFQATT, CDR2 SNEGSKA (reference sequence). CDR3 in amino acids: CSARGTGAYGYTF. CDR3 bases: TGCAGTGCTAGAGGGACAGGGGCTTATGGCTACACCTTC.

The chain couples TRBV2 to TRBJ2-3, with D perhaps TRBD1 (7 bases). V lost 8 bases and J lost 4, with 16 bases in between. The CDR3 is 14 amino acids. CDR1 and CDR2 from the germline V gene are SNHLY and FYNNEI. Written as DNA, the CDR3 is TGTGCCAGCGGCAGGGGGGCTGTCGCAGATACGCAGTATTTT. It encodes CASGRGAVADTQYF.

The CDR3 is CSATRDSPEEAFF. The CDR3 coding sequence is TGCAGTGCTACCCGGGACAGTCCGGAGGAAGCTTTCTTT. The V gene is TRBV20-1, the J gene TRBJ1-1; the match to TRBD1 covers 7 bases. This CDR3 has 13 amino acids. The V and J ends lost 4 bases and 8 bases, in that order; junction bases with no gene match: 10. Germline V gene data show CDR1 as DFQATT and CDR2 as SNEGSKA (reference sequence).

V is TRBV29-1 and J is TRBJ1-2, with 7 bases that match TRBD1. V shed 7 bases, J shed 7 bases, and the junction held 12 bases outside the gene matches. This CDR3 has 13 amino acids. From germline, CDR1 is SQVTM and CDR2 ANQGSEA. DNA of the CDR3: TGCAGCGCTGAGAAACAGGGGCGGTTTGGCTACACCTTC. Its protein is CSAEKQGRFGYTF.

This clonotype was counted between two and nine times. The rearrangement uses TRBV10-3 and TRBJ1-5; D possibly corresponds to TRBD1 (6 bases). The germline V gene has CDR1 ENHRY and CDR2 SYGVKD. The germline V and J ends were trimmed by 10 bases and 5 bases, with 15 bases remaining between them. The CDR3 is made up of 13 amino acids. Here the CDR3 DNA reads TGTGCCACCCGGAACAGGGCTGATCAGCCCCAGCATTTT. As protein: CATRNRADQPQHF.

This clonotype was counted a few times. The chain has TRBV12-3 or TRBV12-4 and TRBJ2-3; D is ambiguous. The CDR3 is made up of 9 amino acids. V was clipped by 10 bases and J by 5 bases, with 4 bases between them. The CDR3: CAIRDTQYF. CDR3 bases: TGTGCCATTAGAGATACGCAGTATTTT.

This clonotype was recorded many times. The chain recombines TRBV5-1 with TRBJ1-1, with D maybe TRBD1 (6 bases). Germline V CDR1 and CDR2: SGHRS, YFSETQ. This CDR3 has 14 residues. V was cut by 0 bases and J by 4 bases, with 10 bases left in between. DNA of the CDR3: TGCGCCAGCAGCTTGGGGGAAGGGGGCACTGAAGCTTTCTTT. Protein product: CASSLGEGGTEAFF.

In this sample, this clonotype turned up a few times. The chain has TRBV20-1 and TRBJ1-2; 10 nucleotides agree with TRBD1. The CDR3 spans 13 residues. Unmatched junction bases numbered 4, after V lost 0 bases and J lost 9 bases. CDR1 is DFQATT and CDR2 is SNEGSKA in the germline V gene (reference sequence). CDR3 nucleotide sequence: TGCAGTGCTAGAGATGGGACAGGGGAGTGCTACACCTTC. It codes for CSARDGTGECYTF.

This clonotype showed up just a few times. The J gene is TRBJ2-2, the V gene TRBV9; D uncertain. Germline values: CDR1 SGDLS, CDR2 YYNGEE. With 0 bases removed from V and 7 bases from J, the gap between germline ends came to 1 base. The CDR3 extends over 11 amino acids. The CDR3 DNA is TGTGCCAGCAGCGTAGACGGGGAGCTGTTTTTT. Protein: CASSVDGELFF.